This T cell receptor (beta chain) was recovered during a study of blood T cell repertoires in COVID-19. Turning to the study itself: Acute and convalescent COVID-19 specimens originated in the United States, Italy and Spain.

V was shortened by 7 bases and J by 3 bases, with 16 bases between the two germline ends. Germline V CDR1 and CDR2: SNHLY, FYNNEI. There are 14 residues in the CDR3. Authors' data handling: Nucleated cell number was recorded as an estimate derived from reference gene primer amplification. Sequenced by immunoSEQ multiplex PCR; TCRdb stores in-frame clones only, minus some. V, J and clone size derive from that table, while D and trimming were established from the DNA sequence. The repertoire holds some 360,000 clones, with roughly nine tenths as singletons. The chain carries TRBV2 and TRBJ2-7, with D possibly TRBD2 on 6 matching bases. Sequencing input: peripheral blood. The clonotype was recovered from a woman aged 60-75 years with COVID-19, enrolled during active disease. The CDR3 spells CASKHPGLGYEQYF. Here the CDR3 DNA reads TGTGCCAGCAAGCACCCGGGACTTGGCTACGAGCAGTACTTC.